This T cell receptor beta chain was sequenced in a study of cytomegalovirus exposure and HLA in healthy donors. Primers: 60 Vbeta forward and 13 Jbeta reverse. Using immunoSEQ multiplex PCR, the repertoire was profiled, and TCRdb retains in-frame clones only, with some absent. The table includes about 200,000 clones, about 88% detected once. Study-level points and caveats: Reports indicated that the classifier achieved high specificity and sensitivity in diagnosing cytomegalovirus status. TCR beta sequences numbering 15,000 to 20,000 were associated with HLA alleles at 0.05 false discovery rate in a later analysis.

This CDR3 spans 18 amino acids. The germline V gene encodes CDR1 SGHVS and CDR2 FNYEAQ. J lost 2 bases, V lost 0 bases, and 8 bases had no gene match. This clone was counted once. Its antigen is unidentified. These donors counted as nominally healthy when sampled, but unrecorded immune exposures were likely. Sequencing was carried out using PBMCs. The rearrangement uses TRBV7-6 and TRBJ2-5; 11 nucleotides align to TRBD2. The sequence was collected from a woman in her 30s in good health and CMV-seronegative. The CDR3 DNA is TGTGCCAGCAGCTTAGCGCTTTTGGTAGCGGGGGGGCAAGAGACCCAGTACTTC. Protein sequence: CASSLALLVAGGQETQYF.